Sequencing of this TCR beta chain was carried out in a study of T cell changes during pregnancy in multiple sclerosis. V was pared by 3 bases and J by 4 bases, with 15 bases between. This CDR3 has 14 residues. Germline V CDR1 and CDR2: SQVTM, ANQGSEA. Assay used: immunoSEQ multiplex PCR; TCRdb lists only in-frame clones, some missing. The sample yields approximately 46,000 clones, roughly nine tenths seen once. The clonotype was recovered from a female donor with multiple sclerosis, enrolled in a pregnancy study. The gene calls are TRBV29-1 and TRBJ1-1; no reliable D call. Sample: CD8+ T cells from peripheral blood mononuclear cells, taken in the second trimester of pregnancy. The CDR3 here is CSVDGFPDGTEAFF. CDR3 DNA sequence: TGCAGCGTTGATGGCTTCCCCGATGGCACTGAAGCTTTCTTT.